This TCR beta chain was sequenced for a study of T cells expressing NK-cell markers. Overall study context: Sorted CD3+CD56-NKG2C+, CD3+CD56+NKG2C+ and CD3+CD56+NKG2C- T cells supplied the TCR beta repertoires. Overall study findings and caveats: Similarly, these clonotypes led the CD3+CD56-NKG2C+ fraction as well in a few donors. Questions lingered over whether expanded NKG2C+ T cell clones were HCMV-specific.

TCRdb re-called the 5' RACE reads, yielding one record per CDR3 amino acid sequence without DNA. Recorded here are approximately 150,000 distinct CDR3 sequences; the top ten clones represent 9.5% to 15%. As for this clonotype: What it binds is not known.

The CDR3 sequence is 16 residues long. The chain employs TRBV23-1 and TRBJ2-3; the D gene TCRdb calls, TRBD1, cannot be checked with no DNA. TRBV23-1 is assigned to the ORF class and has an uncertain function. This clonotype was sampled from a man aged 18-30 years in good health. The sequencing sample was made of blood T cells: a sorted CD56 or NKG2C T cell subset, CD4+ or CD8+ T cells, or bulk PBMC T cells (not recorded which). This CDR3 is CASSQSGTGDSDTQYF.